The 25 T cell receptor beta chains given below trace back to one sample, sequenced in a study of cytotoxic CD8 clonotypes in ibrutinib-treated CLL. Data came from immunoSEQ multiplex PCR; TCRdb stores just in-frame clones and leaves some out. The repertoire consists of fewer than 100,000 clones, with 86% occurring once and the leading ten covering roughly 5.4%. The specimen comprised PBMCs, sampled before ibrutinib treatment. All receptors come from a human donor with chronic lymphocytic leukemia.

The CDR3: CASSLRSGDNEQYF. The CDR3 nucleotides read TGCGCCAGCAGCTTGAGGTCAGGGGACAACGAGCAGTACTTC. The chain uses TRBV5-1 and TRBJ2-7; D might be TRBD1 (6 bases). The V gene lost 1 base and the J gene lost 5 bases, with 13 bases spanning the gap. Germline CDR1 is SGHRS and CDR2 is YFSETQ. This CDR3 has 14 amino acids.

The chain combines TRBV6-1 with TRBJ1-2; 8 bases align to TRBD1. V shed 4 bases and J 4 bases; nucleotides not matched to a gene: 14. The germline CDR1 and CDR2 sequences are MNHNS and SASEGT. The CDR3 contains 17 residues. The CDR3 region has the DNA TGTGCCAGCAGTGGTACTTCTATGGGGACAGGTAGCTATGGCTACACCTTC. As protein: CASSGTSMGTGSYGYTF.

The chain recombines TRBV5-8 with TRBJ2-3; 13 positions match TRBD2. The CDR3 extends over 16 amino acids. Germline V gene sequence: CDR1 SGHTS, CDR2 YDEGEE. V trimming: 4 bases; J trimming: 2 bases; junction bases outside the gene matches: 4. Written as DNA, the CDR3 is TGTGCCAGCAGCATAGGGACTAGCGGGAACACAGATACGCAGTATTTT. It translates to CASSIGTSGNTDTQYF. Combining the CDR3 with reference TRBV5-8 and TRBJ2-3 gives the whole variable domain EAGVTQSPTHLIKTRGQQATLRCSPISGHTSVYWYQQALGLGLQFLLWYDEGEERNRGNFPPRFSGRQFPNYSSELNVNALELEDSALYLCASSIGTSGNTDTQYFGPGTRLTVL.

This sequence joins TRBV7-3 and TRBJ2-3; D is unresolved. Between the trimmed V and J ends, which lost 5 bases and 5 bases, there was a span of 17 bases. This CDR3 region has 15 residues. Germline CDR1 reads SGHTA; CDR2 reads FQGTGA. The CDR3 bases are TGTGCCAGCAGCCTATACACCCTAGGCGAAGATACGCAGTATTTT. Protein: CASSLYTLGEDTQYF.

This chain joins TRBV4-1 and TRBJ2-1; TRBD2 matches at 12 bases. V trimming: 2 bases; J trimming: 5 bases; junction bases outside the gene matches: 4. The CDR3 has 16 residues. Germline lookup yields CDR1 MGHRA and CDR2 YSYEKL. This chain's CDR3 is CASSQYRLAGDNEQFF. The CDR3 DNA reads TGCGCCAGCAGCCAATACCGACTAGCGGGGGACAATGAGCAGTTCTTC.

This rearrangement joins TRBV25-1 to TRBJ1-1, with unresolved D. Germline V gene sequence: CDR1 MGHDK, CDR2 SYGVNS. The V and J ends lost 3 bases and 7 bases respectively, with 6 bases between them. The CDR3 totals 11 residues. The CDR3 loop reads CASSDRLEAFF. The CDR3, as DNA: TGTGCCAGCAGTGACCGGCTTGAAGCTTTCTTT.

This clone has more than one count but fewer than ten. The rearrangement uses TRBV10-3 and TRBJ2-1; D is unresolved. The CDR3 is 14 residues long. Germline V gene lookup returns CDR1 ENHRY and CDR2 SYGVKD. V was trimmed by 2 bases and J by 1 base, leaving 6 bases between them. The CDR3 is CAISEQASYNEQFF. DNA of the CDR3: TGTGCCATCAGTGAGCAGGCTTCCTACAATGAGCAGTTCTTC.

The chain employs TRBV11-3 and TRBJ2-7; D is perhaps TRBD2 (6 bases). The V gene's germline CDR1 is SGHNT and CDR2 YENEEA. The CDR3 spans 12 residues. The V end was cut by 5 bases, the J end by 4 bases, with 9 bases between. The CDR3 protein is CASSPGGYEQYF. CDR3 bases: TGTGCCAGCAGCCCCGGGGGTTACGAGCAGTACTTC.

V usage is TRBV2 and J usage is TRBJ1-5, with 7 bases aligning to TRBD1. Germline V gene sequence: CDR1 SNHLY, CDR2 FYNNEI. Trimming cost V 7 bases and J 3 bases; bases outside gene matches: 18. The CDR3 has 18 residues. In DNA, the CDR3 is TGTGCCAGCATCGAGGGACCAGGGGGGATGAATAACAATCAGCCCCAGCATTTT. Amino acid sequence: CASIEGPGGMNNNQPQHF. Complete variable domain (other parts from reference TRBV2 and TRBJ1-5): EPEVTQTPSHQVTQMGQEVILRCVPISNHLYFYWYRQILGQKVEFLVSFYNNEISEKSEIFDDQFSVERPDGSNFTLKIRSTKLEDSAMYFCASIEGPGGMNNNQPQHFGDGTRLSIL.

CDR3 nucleotide sequence: TGCGCCAGCAGTGTTGGAGACCTCTCTGGAAACACCATATATTTT. This encodes CASSVGDLSGNTIYF. The rearrangement uses TRBV10-1 and TRBJ1-3; no reliable D call. Trimming shortened V by 4 bases and J by 0 bases, and 10 bases separated the two germline ends. The CDR3 is 15 amino acids. Germline V gene data show CDR1 as WNHNN and CDR2 as SYGVQD (reference sequence).

The chain combines TRBV30 with TRBJ2-2, with D possibly called TRBD1 or TRBD2 (5 bases each). The CDR3 is 13 amino acids. Germline-derived CDR1 and CDR2 are GTSNPN and SVGIG (reference sequence). V was clipped by 5 bases and J by 8 bases, with 15 bases between them. The CDR3 reads CAWPGTASGELFF. The CDR3 DNA reads TGTGCCTGGCCCGGGACGGCGTCTGGGGAGCTGTTTTTT.

The sample holds a few counts of this clone. The V and J genes are TRBV19 and TRBJ1-2; D perhaps matches TRBD1 (6 bases). CDR1 LNHDA and CDR2 SQIVND come from the germline V gene (reference sequence). The CDR3 sequence is 14 residues long. With 3 bases removed from V and 3 bases from J, the gap between germline ends came to 11 bases. The CDR3 nucleotides read TGTGCCAGTAGTATCGGGGGCGTTGACTATGGCTACACCTTC. The encoded protein is CASSIGGVDYGYTF.

CDR3 sequence: CASSPRTGYGSEQYF. DNA for the CDR3: TGTGCCAGCAGCCCCAGAACGGGCTACGGGTCCGAGCAGTACTTC. The rearrangement joins TRBV9 to TRBJ2-7; D not certain. Germline V gives CDR1 SGDLS, CDR2 YYNGEE. V was clipped by 4 bases and J by 6 bases, with 20 bases between them. This CDR3 is built from 15 residues.

This chain uses TRBV2 with TRBJ2-7; D is unclear. The V gene's germline CDR1 is SNHLY and CDR2 FYNNEI. Trimming cost V 6 bases and J 0 bases, with 6 bases left between them. This CDR3 spans 12 amino acids. The CDR3 region has the DNA TGTGCCAGCAGGCCCTCCTCCTACGAGCAGTACTTC. Translated: CASRPSSYEQYF.

The gene calls are TRBV4-2 and TRBJ2-5, with a possible D match to TRBD1 (6 bases). CDR3 length: 15 residues. Trimming removed 6 bases from V and 3 bases from J, with 17 bases in between. Germline V gives CDR1 LGHNA, CDR2 YNFKEQ. CDR3 loop: CASSPGERWEETQYF. CDR3 sequence (DNA): TGTGCCAGCAGTCCAGGGGAGAGGTGGGAAGAGACCCAGTACTTC.

V is TRBV5-4 and J is TRBJ1-1, with D maybe TRBD1 (5 bases). Germline loops: CDR1 SGHNT, CDR2 YYREEE (reference sequence). This CDR3 contains 13 residues. The V end was cut by 0 bases, the J end by 8 bases, with 11 bases between. The CDR3 region has the DNA TGTGCCAGCAGCTTGGGGGACCGCATAGAAGCTTTCTTT. It specifies CASSLGDRIEAFF. The full variable domain, in which reference TRBV5-4 and TRBJ1-1 provide the parts outside the CDR3, is ETGVTQSPTHLIKTRGQQVTLRCSSQSGHNTVSWYQQALGQGPQFIFQYYREEENGRGNFPPRFSGLQFPNYSSELNVNALELDDSALYLCASSLGDRIEAFFGQGTRLTVV.

This chain joins TRBV19 and TRBJ2-3, with 8 positions matching TRBD2. Germline lookup yields CDR1 LNHDA and CDR2 SQIVND (reference sequence). Trimming cost V 5 bases and J 5 bases; bases outside gene matches: 9. CDR3 length: 15 amino acids. CDR3 protein: CASSWRGLAGDTQYF. The CDR3 DNA follows: TGTGCCAGTAGTTGGCGTGGACTAGCTGGAGATACGCAGTATTTT.

This clone appeared a single time. The chain uses TRBV5-1 and TRBJ2-3; D gene uncertain. V dropped 4 bases and J dropped 6 bases, with 12 bases sitting between them. The CDR3 sequence is 13 residues long. Germline loops: CDR1 SGHRS, CDR2 YFSETQ. The CDR3 DNA reads as TGCGCCAGCAGCACTGGGTCAGAGGATACGCAGTATTTT. This translates into CASSTGSEDTQYF.

The rearrangement uses TRBV6-4 and TRBJ1-5; tentatively, D is TRBD1 (5 bases). Per germline, CDR1 MRHNA and CDR2 SNTAGT. Trimming pared 3 bases from V and 4 bases from J, leaving 7 bases between. The CDR3 is 13 residues long. CDR3 protein: CASSEGPNQPQHF. CDR3 bases: TGTGCCAGCAGTGAGGGGCCGAATCAGCCCCAGCATTTT.

The genes are TRBV18 and TRBJ2-7, with 8 bases fitting TRBD2. Germline V gene data show CDR1 as KGHSH and CDR2 as LQKENI. The CDR3 covers 17 residues. J lost 0 bases, V lost 3 bases, and 10 bases had no gene match. The CDR3 sequence is CASSPDSGATSSYEQYF. For the CDR3, the DNA is TGTGCCAGCTCACCCGATAGCGGGGCGACGAGCTCCTACGAGCAGTACTTC.

The chain carries TRBV28 and TRBJ2-1, with 10 bases lining up with TRBD2. This CDR3 contains 20 residues. V lost 3 bases, J lost 4 bases, and 18 bases stayed unmatched. The germline CDR1 and CDR2 sequences are MDHEN and SYDVKM. The CDR3 spells CASSFFGASGSGAEYNEQFF. The CDR3 DNA reads TGTGCCAGCAGTTTTTTTGGGGCTAGCGGGAGTGGGGCCGAATACAATGAGCAGTTCTTC. Full variable domain (outside the CDR3, taken from reference TRBV28 and TRBJ2-1): DVKVTQSSRYLVKRTGEKVFLECVQDMDHENMFWYRQDPGLGLRLIYFSYDVKMKEKGDIPEGYSVSREKKERFSLILESASTNQTSMYLCASSFFGASGSGAEYNEQFFGPGTRLTVL.

This clone has only one observation. The chain combines TRBV2 with TRBJ2-7; 13 bases agree with TRBD2. After removal of 8 bases from V and 3 bases from J, the junction contained 4 bases not matched to a gene. Germline lookup yields CDR1 SNHLY and CDR2 FYNNEI. CDR3 length: 14 residues. The CDR3 loop is CASGRTSGSYEQYF. CDR3 nucleotide sequence: TGTGCCAGCGGGAGGACTAGCGGGAGCTACGAGCAGTACTTC.

This clone was seen only a few times. The CDR3 DNA is TGTGCCAGCAAGACGGGTTCAGCATCTTATGGCTACACCTTC. It is translated as CASKTGSASYGYTF. J is TRBJ1-2 and V is TRBV2, with D unclear. Germline lookup yields CDR1 SNHLY and CDR2 FYNNEI. CDR3 length equals 14 residues. V dropped 7 bases and J dropped 5 bases, with 17 bases sitting between them.

The gene calls are TRBV5-1 and TRBJ2-2; 9 bases match TRBD2. Per the germline V gene, CDR1 is SGHRS and CDR2 is YFSETQ. Losses at the gene ends were 5 bases for V and 7 bases for J; bases not matched to a gene: 6. CDR3 size: 14 residues. The CDR3 DNA reads TGCGCCAGCAGTCTAGCGGGAATCGACGGGGAGCTGTTTTTT. Its protein is CASSLAGIDGELFF.

This chain joins TRBV4-3 and TRBJ2-7; D is unresolved. The CDR3 spans 13 residues. From germline, CDR1 is LGHNA and CDR2 YSLEER. The V gene lost 4 bases and the J gene lost 5 bases, with 12 bases spanning the gap. The CDR3 protein is CASSPNGWDEQYF. CDR3 nucleotides: TGCGCCAGCAGCCCGAACGGTTGGGACGAGCAGTACTTC.